The sequence of this TCR beta chain was determined in a study of CD8 T cells in Susac syndrome. CDR1 is SGHDN and CDR2 is FVKESK in the germline V gene. V lost 0 bases, J lost 0 bases, and 12 bases lay in between. This CDR3 contains 17 residues. When the RNA was reverse transcribed, random hexamers were used with an input of roughly 0.5 to 1 ug. The authors amplified TCR beta CDR3 across 54 Vbeta and 13 Jbeta using immunoSEQ multiplex PCR. TCRdb reanalysed the immunoSEQ multiplex PCR reads using MiXCR and keeps one entry per CDR3 protein. The profile covers about 110,000 distinct CDR3 sequences, with approximately 96% appearing a single time and just over 0.095% taken by the ten largest. High-throughput TCR beta sequencing covered peripheral CD8+ and CD4+ T cells.

The receptor was derived from a human donor in good health. The V gene is TRBV14, the J gene TRBJ2-1; tentative D call: TRBD2 (6 bases). Source material: CD4+ T cells from PBMCs. In DNA, the CDR3 is TGTGCCAGCAGCCAAGATCTGGGCGGGATCTCCTACAATGAGCAGTTCTTC. Translation gives CASSQDLGGISYNEQFF.